These 5 T cell receptor beta chains were all obtained from the same sample, sequenced in a study of CD8 T cells in ankylosing spondylitis (dated by TCRdb to about 2017). Library method: 5' RACE. Instrument on record: Illumina HiSeq 2500. Using fastp trimming at Q25 and MiXCR clonotype assembly, TCRdb reanalyzed the public sequencing data and kept in-frame beta chains. For every CDR3 protein sequence, its rows merge into one entry that carries the most common genes and DNA. The sample contains some 200,000 distinct CDR3 sequences, 5.5% to 7.5% of them found a single time. The top ten hold 11% to 15% of the sample. Their target antigens are unknown. The paper as a whole reports these results and caveats: Blood from ankylosing spondylitis patients appeared to be characterized by a TCR beta motif composed of about eight highly homologous amino acid variants.

Sequenced: blood, either unsorted or a sorted T cell fraction (not recorded which). These receptors were taken from a male donor with ankylosing spondylitis.

V gene TRBV11-2 combines with J gene TRBJ2-7; TRBD2 matches at 7 bases. This CDR3 comprises 15 residues. In germline, CDR1 is SGHAT, CDR2 FQNNGV. V trimming: 1 base; J trimming: 1 base; junction bases outside the gene matches: 4. The CDR3: CASSLGREVSYEQYF. DNA of the CDR3: TGTGCCAGCAGCTTAGGCCGGGAGGTGTCCTACGAGCAGTACTTC.

Ten or more counts support this clonotype. The rearrangement uses TRBV10-1 and TRBJ2-2, with 7 nucleotides matching TRBD1. With 7 bases clipped from V and 1 base from J, the junction kept 3 bases outside the gene matches. The CDR3 totals 14 residues. CDR1 and CDR2 from the germline V gene are WNHNN and SYGVQD (reference sequence). The CDR3, as DNA: TGCGCCAGCAAAAGACAGGGGAACACCGGGGAGCTGTTTTTT. It translates to CASKRQGNTGELFF.

There are many counts of this clonotype. This rearrangement joins TRBV9 to TRBJ2-1; 10 nucleotides match TRBD2. CDR3 size: 16 residues. With 3 bases clipped from V and 4 bases from J, the junction kept 7 bases outside the gene matches. Germline lookup yields CDR1 SGDLS and CDR2 YYNGEE. DNA of the CDR3: TGTGCCAGCAGCGCTCTTGGACTAGCGGAATACAATGAGCAGTTCTTC. It encodes CASSALGLAEYNEQFF.

Written as DNA, the CDR3 is TGCGCCAGCAGCCACCTAATCGCGGGGGCCCCCTACGAGCAGTACTTC. It yields the protein CASSHLIAGAPYEQYF. This chain uses TRBV4-3 with TRBJ2-7; D is possibly TRBD2 (7 bases). The length of the CDR3 is 16 residues. Trimming shortened V by 3 bases and J by 2 bases, and 17 bases separated the two germline ends. CDR1 LGHNA and CDR2 YSLEER come from the germline V gene.

This clonotype has only a few counts. J is TRBJ1-2 and V is TRBV14; D gene unclear. The CDR3 spans 13 residues. Trimming took 5 bases from V and 4 from J, leaving 11 bases between them. Germline V gene sequence: CDR1 SGHDN, CDR2 FVKESK. CDR3 in amino acids: CASSTHSPYGYTF. The CDR3 DNA sequence: TGTGCCAGCAGCACACACTCTCCCTATGGCTACACCTTC. Supplemented by reference TRBV14 and TRBJ1-2, the full variable domain reads EAGVTQFPSHSVIEKGQTVTLRCDPISGHDNLYWYRRVMGKEIKFLLHFVKESKQDESGMPNNRFLAERTGGTYSTLKVQPAELEDSGVYFCASSTHSPYGYTFGSGTRLTVV.